This T cell receptor (beta chain) originates from a study of T cell responses to AZD1222 COVID-19 vaccine. On this clone itself: Its antigen is undetermined.

The germline V gene has CDR1 MNHEY and CDR2 SMNVEV (reference sequence). The CDR3 is 15 residues long. Losses at the gene ends were 0 bases for V and 9 bases for J; bases not matched to a gene: 9. Points from the study as a whole: Repertoires were sampled only after the peak T cell response. The span of vaccine-associated CD4 TCRs extended across spike, with dominance at 160-218 and 743-854. The sample set comprised mostly white British donors with more females, and clonal diversity was possibly underestimated.

The data were produced by immunoSEQ multiplex PCR, yet TCRdb's version contains in-frame clones alone and is incomplete. The table records roughly 110,000 clones, 80% to 95% of them present only once. The origin of this receptor is an adult who received the AZD1222 COVID-19 vaccine. Here the sequenced sample was peripheral blood, taken 28 days after the second AZD1222 dose. The rearrangement links TRBV27 to TRBJ1-1, with TRBD1 identical over 8 bases. CDR3 bases: TGTGCCAGCAGTTTATCTCCGGACAGGGTCGGGAAAGCTTTCTTT. Protein sequence: CASSLSPDRVGKAFF.